The sequence of this T cell receptor beta chain was determined in a study of blood T cell repertoires in COVID-19. Sequencing used immunoSEQ multiplex PCR; TCRdb keeps in-frame clones, though not all of them. The data contain 150,000 to 200,000 clones, roughly 87% of them singletons. This CDR3 is 14 amino acids long. The V gene's germline CDR1 is SGHVS and CDR2 FQNEAQ. Between the trimmed V and J ends, which lost 5 bases and 3 bases, there was a span of 14 bases. This rearrangement joins TRBV7-8 to TRBJ2-7, with a tentative D call TRBD1 (6 bases). Sequencing used PBMCs or T cells enriched from blood (not recorded which). The sequence derives from a woman aged 25 to 45 who had recovered from COVID-19. The CDR3 DNA reads TGTGCCAGCAGCGCCCGACAGGCGTTCTACGAGCAGTACTTC. Its protein is CASSARQAFYEQYF.